This TCR beta chain was profiled in a study of blood T cells in healthy people across ages. A second roughly 6 to 12 cycle PCR used barcoded and J-beta primers. TCRdb re-called the 5' RACE reads with MiXCR, one entry per CDR3 protein. The data show around 1.1 million distinct CDR3 sequences, about two fifths seen once. To note about this clonotype: What it binds is not known.

Study-level findings and limits: Compared with aged donors, long-lived donors showed fewer expanded clones, suggesting selection.

The receptor comes from a man younger than 35 in good health. Input material: blood.

The DNA for the CDR3 is TGTGCCAGCAGTACCGAGCGGGGGACCTCCTACGAGCAGTACTTC. Amino acids: CASSTERGTSYEQYF. The chain recombines TRBV28 with TRBJ2-7, with 8 bases aligning to TRBD2. The germline gives CDR1 MDHEN, CDR2 SYDVKM. The CDR3 runs to 15 residues. Trimming took 5 bases from V and 0 from J; bases not matched to a gene: 6.